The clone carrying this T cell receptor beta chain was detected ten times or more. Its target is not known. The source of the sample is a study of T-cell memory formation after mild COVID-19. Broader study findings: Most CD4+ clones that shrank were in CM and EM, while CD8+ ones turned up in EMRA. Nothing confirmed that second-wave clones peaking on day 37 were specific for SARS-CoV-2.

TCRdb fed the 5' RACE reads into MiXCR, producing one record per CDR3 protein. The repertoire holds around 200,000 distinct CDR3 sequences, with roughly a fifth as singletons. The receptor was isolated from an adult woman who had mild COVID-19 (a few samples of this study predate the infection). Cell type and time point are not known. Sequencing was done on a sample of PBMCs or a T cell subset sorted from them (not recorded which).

DNA of the CDR3: TGTGCCAGCAGCCCGCGGGACAGGGAATACGAGCAGTACTTC. Translation gives CASSPRDREYEQYF. The chain uses TRBV3-1 and TRBJ2-7; TRBD1 aligns across 9 bases. This CDR3 spans 14 amino acids. In germline, CDR1 is LGHDT, CDR2 YNNKEL (reference sequence). V shed 4 bases, J shed 4 bases, and the junction held 5 bases outside the gene matches.